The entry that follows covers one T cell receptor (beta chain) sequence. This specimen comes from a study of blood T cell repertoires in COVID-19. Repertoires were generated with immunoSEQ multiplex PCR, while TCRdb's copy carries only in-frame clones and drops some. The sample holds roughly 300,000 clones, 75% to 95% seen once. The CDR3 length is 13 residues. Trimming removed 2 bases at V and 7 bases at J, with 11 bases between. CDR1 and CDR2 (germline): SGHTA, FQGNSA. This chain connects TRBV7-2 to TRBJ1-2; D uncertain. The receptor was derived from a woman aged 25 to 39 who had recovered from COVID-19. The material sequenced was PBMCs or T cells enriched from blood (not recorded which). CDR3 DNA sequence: TGTGCCAGCAGCTTATTTGACTTACGTGGCTACACCTTC. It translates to CASSLFDLRGYTF.